Listed below are T cell receptor beta chains from one sample, sequenced in a study of regulatory T cells in long-lasting Graves disease. Using its own MiXCR run on the multiplex PCR reads, TCRdb lists one record per CDR3 protein. The data contain about 530,000 distinct CDR3 sequences, about 16% of them singletons. This sample also appeared in a second study, on T cells in Graves' hyperthyroidism and ophthalmopathy.

Sequenced here: peripheral blood mononuclear cells (PBMCs), sampled at new diagnosis, from a patient treated with antithyroid drugs. The source of these receptors is a woman aged 40 to 65 with Graves disease. CDR3s include the opening cysteine and the closing phenylalanine or tryptophan. Each record gives: clone size, V gene, J gene, D gene, CDR3 DNA, CDR3 protein. The D gene is left open where the match is weak. The size field is filled for only some rows; it gives once, few, many or a size class.

>-|TRBV27|TRBJ2-2|-
TGTGCCAGCAGTTTATGGGCTAGCGAGACCGGGGAGCTGTTTTTT
CASSLWASETGELFF
>many|TRBV12-3/TRBV12-4|TRBJ1-5|-
TGTGCCAGCACCTGGGGGGTTGTTAGCAATCAGCCCCAGCATTTT
CASTWGVVSNQPQHF
>-|TRBV9|TRBJ1-4|-
TGTGCCAGCAGCGCTGGGAGGGTCTTTGGTGATGAAAAACTGTTTTTT
CASSAGRVFGDEKLFF
>many|TRBV12-3/TRBV12-4|TRBJ2-7|-
TGTGCCAGCAGTCCTTTCGGGGGCCTATTCTACGAGCAGTACTTC
CASSPFGGLFYEQYF
>many|TRBV30|TRBJ2-7|-
TGTGCCAGCATGATGGAGCAGTACTTC
CASMMEQYF
>-|TRBV4-1|TRBJ2-7|-
TGCGCCAGCAGCCGTAGACAGGATAATCCCCTCGAGCAGTACTTC
CASSRRQDNPLEQYF
>many|TRBV20-1|TRBJ1-1|TRBD1
TGCAGTGCTGGCCGGGACAGCCAGATTTTGAACACTGAAGCTTTCTTT
CSAGRDSQILNTEAFF
>many|TRBV6-1|TRBJ1-4|TRBD1
TGTGCCAGCAGGGACAACAGGGGTGGGTTTGAAAAACTGTTTTTT
CASRDNRGGFEKLFF
>many|TRBV9|TRBJ1-1|-
TGTGCCAGCAGCGTGGACAGCATGAACACTGAAGCTTTCTTT
CASSVDSMNTEAFF
>many|TRBV28|TRBJ1-1|-
TGTGCCAGCAGCCCGACAGAAAACACTGAAGCTTTCTTT
CASSPTENTEAFF
>-|TRBV20-1|TRBJ2-2|TRBD2
TGCAGTGCGGGACCGGGACTATTTTTCGGGGAGCTGTTTTTT
CSAGPGLFFGELFF
>few|TRBV5-1|TRBJ2-1|-
TGCGCCAGCAGCTTAGACAACTATAACAATGAGCAGTTCTTC
CASSLDNYNNEQFF
>many|TRBV2|TRBJ2-7|-
TGTGCCAGCAGCGCCTCCCAGGGACCCTACGAGCAGTACTTC
CASSASQGPYEQYF
>many|TRBV6-1|TRBJ2-7|TRBD1
TGTGCCAGCAGTGCTGCGGGACAGGGGCCTAGGGAGCAGTACTTC
CASSAAGQGPREQYF